The clone carrying this T cell receptor (beta chain) was found many times. The data are from a study of CD8 T cells in ankylosing spondylitis. Each CDR3 protein is one row after TCRdb ran MiXCR on the 5' RACE reads. The sample has 200,000 to 250,000 distinct CDR3 sequences, about 10% seen once. V dropped 3 bases and J dropped 4 bases, with 12 bases sitting between them. The CDR3 has 14 amino acids. CDR1 and CDR2 (germline): SQVTM, ANQGSEA. The TCR comes from a male donor with ankylosing spondylitis or in good health (not recorded which). Sequenced sample: blood, either unsorted or a sorted T cell fraction (not recorded which). V gene TRBV29-1 combines with J gene TRBJ2-2, with D perhaps matching TRBD2 (5 bases). The chain's CDR3 is CSVDGGRTTGELFF. The DNA of the CDR3 is TGCAGCGTTGATGGAGGCAGGACCACCGGGGAGCTGTTTTTT.